These 12 T cell receptor beta chains originate from one sample sequenced in a study of Graves' ophthalmopathy and Graves' hyperthyroidism (dated by TCRdb to the late 2010s). These reads were obtained on an Illumina HiSeq 2000. TCR beta CDR3 regions were amplified from RNA transcripts for repertoire sequencing. The first round was an RT-PCR using HTBI primers with the Qiagen OneStep RT-PCR kit, and this first round was followed by a second-round multiplex PCR, then size selection and purification. Using fastp trimming at Q25 and MiXCR clonotype assembly, TCRdb reanalyzed the public sequencing data and kept in-frame beta chains. Each entry is one CDR3 protein sequence, shown with its most common DNA and genes. This sample is represented by nearly 400,000 distinct CDR3 sequences; roughly 18% of them were singletons. More than 1.5% of the sample rests with the top ten. Sequencing input: peripheral blood. Source of these receptors: a woman aged 18-29 years with Graves' ophthalmopathy. Donor details come from another sample of the same person, matched by shared clones.

This clonotype was observed many times. The CDR3 is CASKEDGPRPSYEQYF. The CDR3 bases are TGTGCCAGCAAGGAGGACGGTCCTCGACCATCCTACGAGCAGTACTTC. This chain uses TRBV6-5 with TRBJ2-7, with D possibly TRBD2 on 5 matching bases. V lost 7 bases to trimming and J lost 1 base, with 20 bases between them. CDR1 and CDR2 from the germline V gene are MNHEY and SVGAGI. The CDR3 runs to 16 residues.

In this sample, this clonotype turned up once. The chain is built from TRBV28 and TRBJ1-2; no firm D call. CDR1 MDHEN and CDR2 SYDVKM come from the germline V gene. There are 15 residues in the CDR3. V lost 3 bases, J lost 4 bases, and 15 bases lay in between. The chain's CDR3 is CASSFSEPRTYGYTF. The CDR3 DNA reads as TGTGCCAGCAGTTTTTCTGAACCCAGGACCTATGGCTACACCTTC.

This sequence joins TRBV5-1 and TRBJ2-5; D is ambiguous. V was pared by 4 bases and J by 2 bases, with 15 bases between. Germline loops: CDR1 SGHRS, CDR2 YFSETQ. There are 15 residues in the CDR3. The CDR3 bases are TGCGCCAGCAGCCCCGGGCCCCGAAAACAAGAGACCCAGTACTTC. This sequence encodes CASSPGPRKQETQYF.

This clonotype was recorded many times. V gene TRBV28 combines with J gene TRBJ2-4; D call uncertain. V lost 3 bases and J 6 bases, leaving 9 bases between the germline ends. Germline V CDR1 and CDR2: MDHEN, SYDVKM. This CDR3 contains 13 residues. The CDR3, as DNA: TGTGCCAGCAGTTTTTTCCCTATAAACATTCAGTACTTC. The encoded protein is CASSFFPINIQYF.

This clonotype showed up many times. V and J are TRBV7-2 and TRBJ2-7; no definite D call. Trimming cost V 3 bases and J 0 bases, with 12 bases left between them. The CDR3 totals 15 residues. Germline V CDR1 and CDR2: SGHTA, FQGNSA. CDR3 nucleotide sequence: TGTGCCAGCAGCTTGAGCCCGGCGAGCTCCTACGAGCAGTACTTC. It yields the protein CASSLSPASSYEQYF.

The table lists this clonotype with many counts. The chain joins TRBV7-2 to TRBJ2-7, with 7 positions matching TRBD1. Germline loops: CDR1 SGHTA, CDR2 FQGNSA. This CDR3 contains 14 residues. J gave up 5 bases and V 5 bases, and 9 bases lay outside the gene matches. This chain's CDR3 is CASSPRQGRNEQYF. The CDR3 DNA follows: TGTGCCAGCAGCCCGAGACAGGGTAGGAACGAGCAGTACTTC.

This chain uses TRBV4-2 with TRBJ1-3, with no clear D. CDR3 length: 16 amino acids. Germline values: CDR1 LGHNA, CDR2 YNFKEQ. The ends were cut back, 0 bases at V and 4 bases at J, with 13 bases in the middle. The CDR3 region is CASSQDQAGHGNTIYF. The CDR3 DNA reads TGTGCCAGCAGCCAAGATCAGGCAGGTCACGGAAACACCATATATTTT.

This clonotype was seen many times. The CDR3 coding sequence is TGTGCCAGCGCCCGGAACCAGGGCTACGAGCAGTACTTC. Its translation is CASARNQGYEQYF. The chain couples TRBV12-3 or TRBV12-4 to TRBJ2-7; perhaps TRBD1 as D (5 bases). The V and J ends lost 8 bases and 3 bases respectively, with 14 bases between them. The CDR3 runs 13 residues.

This clonotype has a count of ten or more. The gene calls are TRBV6-2 or TRBV6-3 and TRBJ2-7; D uncertain. Per the germline V gene, CDR1 is MNHEY and CDR2 is SVGEGT. This CDR3 has 12 amino acids. The V end lost 2 bases, the J end lost 3 bases, and 5 bases lay between the germline ends. This CDR3 reads CASSYPDYEQYF. Here the CDR3 DNA reads TGTGCCAGCAGTTACCCCGACTACGAGCAGTACTTC.

This clonotype was counted at least ten times. CDR3 nucleotide sequence: TGTGCCAGCAGCCAAGATCCGGGACTAGCGGGAGACTACGAGCAGTACTTC. Its translation is CASSQDPGLAGDYEQYF. V gene TRBV3-1 combines with J gene TRBJ2-7; 14 positions agree with TRBD2. The V and J ends lost 0 bases and 3 bases, in that order; junction bases with no gene match: 4. Germline-derived CDR1 and CDR2 are LGHDT and YNNKEL (reference sequence). CDR3 length equals 17 residues.

Ten or more counts support this clonotype. This sequence joins TRBV29-1 and TRBJ1-5, with TRBD1 matching over 7 bases. J was trimmed by 6 bases and V by 6 bases; bases with no gene match: 5. Germline CDR1 and CDR2: SQVTM and ANQGSEA. The CDR3 length is 12 residues. The CDR3 region is CSVGGPRQPQHF. The CDR3 DNA is TGCAGCGTAGGGGGCCCCCGTCAGCCCCAGCATTTT.

The chain carries TRBV7-9 and TRBJ1-5, with D possibly matching TRBD1 (5 bases). Trimming left V 9 bases short and J 6 bases short, with 12 bases between. Germline assignment: CDR1 SEHNR and CDR2 FQNEAQ (reference sequence). The CDR3 extends over 12 amino acids. The CDR3 region is CARSFGGQPQHF. CDR3 DNA sequence: TGTGCCAGGTCTTTCGGGGGTCAGCCCCAGCATTTT.